A selection of T cell receptor beta chains follows, all from one sample in a study of monozygotic twins with inflammatory bowel disease. From its re-call of the 5' RACE reads, TCRdb lists each CDR3 protein once, without DNA. The specimen's table records 150,000 to 200,000 distinct CDR3 sequences. Sequences were obtained from blood. All receptors come from a human donor with ulcerative colitis or Crohn's disease, or a healthy co-twin of an affected twin (not recorded which). Each CDR3 is given with its conserved first and last residue.

length: 15; J: TRBJ2-1; V: TRBV20-1; CDR3: CSARDIAGIYNEQFF
length: 17; J: TRBJ2-3; V: TRBV24-1; CDR3: CATSDRKDPKGSDTQYF
length: 14; J: TRBJ2-7; V: TRBV10-3; CDR3: CAIRDGQGLYEQYF
length: 15; J: TRBJ2-3; V: TRBV28; CDR3: CASSQGQGGTDTQYF
length: 15; J: TRBJ2-5; V: TRBV3-1; CDR3: CASSLLKEGWETQYF
length: 16; J: TRBJ2-1; V: TRBV24-1; CDR3: CATSDPGTSVYNEQFF
length: 13; J: TRBJ2-3; V: TRBV7-7; CDR3: CASSSDLRDTQYF
length: 13; J: TRBJ2-7; V: TRBV11-2; CDR3: CASSRGSGGEQYF
length: 13; J: TRBJ2-1; V: TRBV27; CDR3: CATAGWAYNEQFF
length: 18; J: TRBJ1-1; V: TRBV12-5; CDR3: CASGLLLSGTGGFTEAFF
length: 15; J: TRBJ2-1; V: TRBV20-1; CDR3: CSARGQGVSYNEQFF
length: 15; J: TRBJ1-3; V: TRBV14; CDR3: CASSHNTGFGNTIYF
length: 17; J: TRBJ2-1; V: TRBV18; CDR3: CASSPGTDRVTYNEQFF
length: 13; J: TRBJ2-1; V: TRBV12-3/TRBV12-4; CDR3: CASPNGVDNEQFF
length: 15; J: TRBJ2-7; V: TRBV27; CDR3: CASSKLAGVFNEQYF
length: 14; J: TRBJ2-3; V: TRBV6-6; CDR3: CASSPNPGTDTQYF
length: 13; J: TRBJ1-2; V: TRBV27; CDR3: CASSTGNRYGYTF
length: 17; J: TRBJ2-2; V: TRBV5-1; CDR3: CASSPSRLAGNTGELFF